This TCR beta chain was obtained from a study of T cells in Graves' hyperthyroidism and ophthalmopathy. Findings and caveats of the study: Blood also showed most of the thyroid clonotypes that were expanded above 0.001. The model foresaw ophthalmopathy a median 6.5 months prior to onset.

Looked up from germline, CDR1 is MDHEN and CDR2 is SYDVKM. Trimming cost V 4 bases and J 3 bases; bases outside gene matches: 11. This CDR3 comprises 16 residues. The study left out patients who had uncontrolled infection, other autoimmune disease, pregnancy or lactation. On this clonotype: The antigen is unknown.

Researchers took RNA transcripts and amplified the TCR beta CDR3 regions from them. When the TCR CDR3 underwent first-round RT-PCR, the HTBI primer set was used. In TCRdb, the multiplex PCR reads were re-called with MiXCR into one record per CDR3 protein. Among around 56,000 distinct CDR3 sequences listed, around 48% were seen once. This chain uses TRBV28 with TRBJ1-1; TRBD1 matches at 7 bases. Sequenced: blood. The origin of this receptor is a woman in her twenties or thirties with Graves' ophthalmopathy. The CDR3 nucleotides are TGTGCCAGCAGTTACGAACGGACAGGTATGGACACTGAAGCTTTCTTT. Protein: CASSYERTGMDTEAFF.